This T cell receptor (beta chain) was sequenced in a study of blood T cell repertoires in COVID-19. In the study overall: Donors in the United States, Italy and Spain gave samples during acute or convalescent COVID-19. From T cells, B-cell-depleted T cells, or PBMCs came the material, which was cDNA or gDNA.

Germline V gene data show CDR1 as MNHEY and CDR2 as SVGAGI. With 6 bases clipped from V and 8 bases from J, the junction kept 12 bases outside the gene matches. The CDR3 sequence is 15 residues long. Original analysis: Nucleated cell counts were estimated from reference gene primer amplification. Libraries were prepared by immunoSEQ multiplex PCR; TCRdb keeps only in-frame clonotypes and omits some of them. V and J calls plus clone size are reproduced from that table; the DNA served to infer D and trimming. The table has 650,000 to 800,000 clones, around 89% seen once. The sequencing input was peripheral blood. V is TRBV6-5 and J is TRBJ2-3, with 9 bases that match TRBD1. The sequence came from a woman aged 18-29 years with acute or convalescent COVID-19. DNA of the CDR3: TGTGCCAGCAGCCCCGAGGGACAGGGATTGAGTACGCAGTATTTT. Encoded protein: CASSPEGQGLSTQYF.